Detailed here is one T cell receptor beta chain. Sequenced by immunoSEQ multiplex PCR; TCRdb stores in-frame clones only, minus some. The sample includes some 200,000 clones, about 85% of them seen just once. The data were taken from a study of blood T cell repertoires in COVID-19. Trimming stripped 5 bases from V and 2 bases from J, with 10 bases between. Germline V CDR1 and CDR2: SGHVS, FQNEAQ. This CDR3 contains 14 residues. The TCR originated in a woman of 80 years or more with active or convalescent COVID-19. Sequences were obtained from peripheral blood. The chain uses TRBV7-8 and TRBJ1-3, with D possibly TRBD1 on 5 matching bases. This CDR3 is CASSADRAGNTIYF. The CDR3 DNA reads as TGTGCCAGCAGCGCAGACAGAGCTGGAAACACCATATATTTT.